This T cell receptor (beta chain) is drawn from a study of cytomegalovirus exposure and HLA in healthy donors. Study outcomes and limitations: Rare sequences made up most TCRs, while some public TCRs were found in many donors. By a later analysis, the bulk of CMV-associated TCR beta chains appeared HLA-restricted. Association of a missense DCLRE1C variant with TCR beta V- and J-gene trimming was reported in a later analysis.

Germline V lookup: CDR1 LNHDA, CDR2 SQIVND (reference sequence). V shed 2 bases, J shed 7 bases, and the junction held 7 bases outside the gene matches. There are 15 residues in the CDR3. Both 60 Vbeta primers and 13 Jbeta primers went into the PCR. The table came from immunoSEQ multiplex PCR; TCRdb's copy has only in-frame clones and leaves some out. Here the sample spans 150,000 to 200,000 clones, around 80% being singletons. This clone was seen a few times. Antigen: not known. Sample: PBMCs. The rearrangement joins TRBV19 to TRBJ2-1; 8 bases agree with TRBD1. The clonotype was recovered from a woman aged 50 to 60 in good health and CMV-seropositive. The CDR3 here is CASSIPRTGWNEQFF. CDR3 DNA: TGTGCCAGTAGTATACCAAGGACAGGGTGGAATGAGCAGTTCTTC.